This T cell receptor beta chain was documented in a study of T cell responses to AZD1222 COVID-19 vaccine. This table comes from immunoSEQ multiplex PCR, and its TCRdb copy is limited to in-frame clones, with some not included. This table holds under 95,000 clones, roughly 88% found once. V was pared by 5 bases and J by 6 bases, with 7 bases of the junction left unmatched. There are 15 residues in the CDR3. Germline CDR1 and CDR2: SGHTA and FQGNSA. The gene calls are TRBV7-2 and TRBJ1-4, with 9 positions matching TRBD1. Sequenced here: peripheral blood, sampled 28 days after the second AZD1222 dose. The TCR originated in an adult who received the AZD1222 COVID-19 vaccine. The CDR3 protein is CASSTPGQGHEKLFF. CDR3 DNA sequence: TGTGCCAGCAGCACACCGGGACAGGGCCATGAAAAACTGTTTTTT.